This entry lists 14 T cell receptor beta chains sequenced from one sample in a study of OX40 agonist ivuxolimab in advanced cancers. Library preparation was by the immunoSEQ multiplex PCR assay. TCRdb mirrors the immuneACCESS table, restricted to in-frame sequences. Some clones are absent from its copies; in checked studies, under half trace to an unresolved V gene, and the reason for the others is unknown. This sample has under 65,000 clones in its table, and 90% to 95% of those were observed once. Together, the top ten hold 10% to 15% of the sample. Source: CD4+ or CD8+ T cells sorted from blood, taken in a trial of the OX40 agonist ivuxolimab. The receptors stem from an adult with an advanced solid tumor such as melanoma, head and neck, liver or kidney cancer.

The chain carries TRBV5-4 and TRBJ1-6; D is unclear. Looked up from germline, CDR1 is SGHNT and CDR2 is YYREEE (reference sequence). Trimming removed 0 bases from V and 8 bases from J, with 9 bases in between. This CDR3 has 14 amino acids. The CDR3 sequence: CASSLDLGDSPLHF. Here the CDR3 DNA reads TGTGCCAGCAGCTTGGATCTGGGAGATTCACCCCTCCACTTT.

The rearrangement uses TRBV11-2 and TRBJ2-2; D might be TRBD1 or TRBD2, each matching 5 bases. Germline V CDR1 and CDR2: SGHAT, FQNNGV. V gave up 4 bases and J gave up 7 bases, with 10 bases separating them. The CDR3 contains 13 residues. CDR3 in amino acids: CASSSRDGGELFF. Here the CDR3 DNA reads TGTGCCAGCAGCTCCAGGGACGGCGGGGAGCTGTTTTTT.

The V gene is TRBV28, the J gene TRBJ1-5; possible D gene TRBD1, 5 bases. V lost 8 bases and J 1 base, leaving 12 bases between the germline ends. Per germline, CDR1 MDHEN and CDR2 SYDVKM. There are 14 residues in the CDR3. For the CDR3, the DNA is TGTGCCAGCTCGGGGCAGGGAAGCAATCAGCCCCAGCATTTT. Protein product: CASSGQGSNQPQHF.

This chain links TRBV18 with TRBJ2-5; tentatively, D is TRBD2 (6 bases). V lost 1 base, J lost 1 base, and 10 bases lay in between. The V gene's germline CDR1 is KGHSH and CDR2 LQKENI. The CDR3 is made up of 15 amino acids. The CDR3 nucleotides are TGTGCCAGCTCACCACTAGCGGCGGTCCAAGAGACCCAGTACTTC. This gives the protein CASSPLAAVQETQYF. The variable domain in full, with the rest retrieved from reference TRBV18 and TRBJ2-5, is NAGVMQNPRHLVRRRGQEARLRCSPMKGHSHVYWYRQLPEEGLKFMVYLQKENIIDESGMPKERFSAEFPKEGPSILRIQQVVRGDSAAYFCASSPLAAVQETQYFGPGTRLLVL.

J is TRBJ2-5 and V is TRBV19; D call uncertain. V lost 6 bases to trimming and J lost 5 bases, with 7 bases between them. Germline V gene data show CDR1 as LNHDA and CDR2 as SQIVND (reference sequence). This CDR3 is built from 11 residues. CDR3 sequence reads: CASSGRETQYF. The CDR3 nucleotides read TGTGCCAGTAGCGGTAGGGAGACCCAGTACTTC.

The V gene is TRBV7-9, the J gene TRBJ2-7; D not resolved. Germline V lookup: CDR1 SEHNR, CDR2 FQNEAQ (reference sequence). Trimming left V 2 bases short and J 3 bases short, with 8 bases between. The CDR3 runs 13 residues. CDR3 protein: CASSLPDRYEQYF. The DNA for the CDR3 is TGTGCCAGCAGCTTACCGGACCGCTACGAGCAGTACTTC.

The chain links TRBV28 to TRBJ1-2; no firm D call. The CDR3 totals 13 residues. V lost 5 bases and J 5 bases, leaving 12 bases between the germline ends. Germline V gene lookup returns CDR1 MDHEN and CDR2 SYDVKM. The CDR3 bases are TGTGCCAGCAGTCCCCTAGGGAGGTATGGCTACACCTTC. This translates into CASSPLGRYGYTF.

This chain joins TRBV28 and TRBJ2-3; D perhaps matches TRBD2 (5 bases). CDR1 is MDHEN, CDR2 SYDVKM, per germline. CDR3 length equals 14 residues. The V end was cut by 3 bases, the J end by 4 bases, with 11 bases between. The CDR3, as DNA: TGTGCCAGCAGTTTGACGGGGTGGTCAGATACGCAGTATTTT. This translates into CASSLTGWSDTQYF.

This clone has just one count. The rearrangement joins TRBV11-3 to TRBJ2-5; D call uncertain. The germline CDR1 and CDR2 sequences are SGHNT and YENEEA. This CDR3 comprises 13 residues. V was pared by 2 bases and J by 2 bases, with 6 bases between. Here the CDR3 DNA reads TGTGCCAGCAGCTTAAGGTTACAAGAGACCCAGTACTTC. Its protein product is CASSLRLQETQYF. The whole variable domain, remainder taken from reference TRBV11-3 and TRBJ2-5, is EAGVVQSPRYKIIEKKQPVAFWCNPISGHNTLYWYLQNLGQGPELLIRYENEEAVDDSQLPKDRFSAERLKGVDSTLKIQPAELGDSAVYLCASSLRLQETQYFGPGTRLLVL.

V and J are TRBV7-3 and TRBJ2-3; the D gene could be TRBD1 or TRBD2 (5 bases each). Germline assignment: CDR1 SGHTA and CDR2 FQGTGA. The CDR3 is 15 amino acids. V shed 2 bases and J shed 5 bases, with 14 bases lying between them. The CDR3 loop is CASSLEGAGRDTQYF. The CDR3 coding sequence is TGTGCCAGCAGCTTAGAAGGGGCGGGCCGAGATACGCAGTATTTT.

V gene TRBV5-4 combines with J gene TRBJ2-1; D remains ambiguous. CDR1 is SGHNT, CDR2 YYREEE, per germline (reference sequence). V was cut by 1 base and J by 7 bases, with 3 bases left in between. This CDR3 spans 11 amino acids. CDR3 DNA: TGTGCCAGCAGCTTGAGGAATGAGCAGTTCTTC. Its protein product is CASSLRNEQFF. Based on the CDR3 plus reference TRBV5-4 and TRBJ2-1, the full variable domain is ETGVTQSPTHLIKTRGQQVTLRCSSQSGHNTVSWYQQALGQGPQFIFQYYREEENGRGNFPPRFSGLQFPNYSSELNVNALELDDSALYLCASSLRNEQFFGPGTRLTVL.

The chain has TRBV5-4 and TRBJ2-7; TRBD2 matches at 12 bases. The V gene's germline CDR1 is SGHNT and CDR2 YYREEE (reference sequence). The CDR3 is made up of 16 amino acids. Germline trimming cut 4 bases from V and 1 base from J; bases unmatched to any gene: 6. CDR3: CASSATSGRRSYEQYF. The DNA of the CDR3 is TGTGCCAGCAGCGCGACTAGCGGGAGAAGGTCCTACGAGCAGTACTTC.

The genes are TRBV5-4 and TRBJ2-5; 9 positions match TRBD1. V shed 2 bases and J 5 bases; nucleotides not matched to a gene: 4. CDR3 length: 14 residues. The germline V gene encodes CDR1 SGHNT and CDR2 YYREEE (reference sequence). The CDR3: CASSFRTGEETQYF. The CDR3 nucleotides are TGTGCCAGCAGCTTTCGGACAGGGGAGGAGACCCAGTACTTC.

This clone showed up just once. CDR3: CASSSHFAFSTDTQYF. The CDR3 DNA reads as TGTGCCAGCAGCTCCCATTTCGCATTCAGCACAGATACGCAGTATTTT. This chain joins TRBV11-2 and TRBJ2-3; D call uncertain. The germline V and J ends were trimmed by 4 bases and 0 bases, with 14 bases remaining between them. The CDR3 runs 16 residues. CDR1 is SGHAT and CDR2 is FQNNGV in the germline V gene.